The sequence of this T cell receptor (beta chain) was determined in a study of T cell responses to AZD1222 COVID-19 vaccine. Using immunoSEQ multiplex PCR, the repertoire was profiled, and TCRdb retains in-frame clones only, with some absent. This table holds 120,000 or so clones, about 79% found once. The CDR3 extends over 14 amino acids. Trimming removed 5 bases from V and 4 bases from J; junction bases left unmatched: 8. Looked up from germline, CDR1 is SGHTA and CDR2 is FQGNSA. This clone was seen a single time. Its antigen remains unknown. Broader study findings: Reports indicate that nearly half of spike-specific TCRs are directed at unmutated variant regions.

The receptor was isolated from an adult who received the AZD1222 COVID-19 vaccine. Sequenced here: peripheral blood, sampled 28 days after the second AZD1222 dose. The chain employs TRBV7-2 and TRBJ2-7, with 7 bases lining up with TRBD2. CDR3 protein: CASSTSLAAYEQYF. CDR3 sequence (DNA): TGTGCCAGCAGCACATCCCTAGCGGCGTACGAGCAGTACTTC.